This TCR beta chain is from a study of T-cell memory formation after mild COVID-19. TCRdb recomputed calls from the 5' RACE reads with MiXCR, one row per CDR3 protein. The table records 35,000 to 50,000 distinct CDR3 sequences, nearly 9.5% of them present only once. This clonotype has just a few counts. Germline CDR1 and CDR2: LGHDT and YNNKEL (reference sequence). Trimming shortened V by 4 bases and J by 5 bases, and 17 bases separated the two germline ends. The CDR3 is 15 residues long. Sequencing was performed on PBMCs or a T cell subset sorted from them (not recorded which). This chain joins TRBV3-1 and TRBJ1-2, with D possibly TRBD1 on 5 matching bases. This clonotype originated in an adult woman who had mild COVID-19 (a few samples of this study predate the infection). Cell type and time point are not known. The CDR3 loop is CASSLQQARLYGYTF. As DNA, the CDR3 is TGTGCCAGCAGCCTCCAACAGGCGAGGTTATATGGCTACACCTTC.